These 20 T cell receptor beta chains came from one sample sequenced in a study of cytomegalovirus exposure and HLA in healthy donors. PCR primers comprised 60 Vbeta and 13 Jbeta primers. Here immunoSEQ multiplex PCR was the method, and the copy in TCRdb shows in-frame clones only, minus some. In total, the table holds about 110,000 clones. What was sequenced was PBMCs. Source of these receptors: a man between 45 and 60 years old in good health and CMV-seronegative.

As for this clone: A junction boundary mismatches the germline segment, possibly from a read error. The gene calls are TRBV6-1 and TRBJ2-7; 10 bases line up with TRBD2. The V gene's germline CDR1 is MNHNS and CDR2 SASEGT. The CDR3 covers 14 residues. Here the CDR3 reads CASSESGRAYEQHF. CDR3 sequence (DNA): TGTGCCAGCAGCGAGAGCGGGAGGGCCTACGAGCAGCACTTC.

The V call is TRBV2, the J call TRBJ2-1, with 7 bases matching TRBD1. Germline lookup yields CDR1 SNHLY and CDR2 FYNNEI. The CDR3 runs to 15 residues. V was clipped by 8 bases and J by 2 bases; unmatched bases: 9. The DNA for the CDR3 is TGTGCCAGCCAACAGCAGGGGGTCGCCTACAATGAGCAGTTCTTC. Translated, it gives CASQQQGVAYNEQFF.

CDR3 in DNA: TGTGCCAGCAGTGAAGCTCCGGGACAGGGTACCCACGAGCAGTACTTC. This sequence encodes CASSEAPGQGTHEQYF. The V gene is TRBV2, the J gene TRBJ2-7; 9 nucleotides agree with TRBD1. V was clipped by 0 bases and J by 5 bases; unmatched bases: 8. This CDR3 has 16 amino acids. Germline CDR1 SNHLY, CDR2 FYNNEI.

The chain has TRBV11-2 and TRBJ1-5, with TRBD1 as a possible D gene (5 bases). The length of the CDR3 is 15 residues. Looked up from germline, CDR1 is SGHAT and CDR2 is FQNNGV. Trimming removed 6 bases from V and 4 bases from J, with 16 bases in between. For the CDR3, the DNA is TGTGCCAGCAGTTATGGAGCCAGGGATAATCAGCCCCAGCATTTT. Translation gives CASSYGARDNQPQHF.

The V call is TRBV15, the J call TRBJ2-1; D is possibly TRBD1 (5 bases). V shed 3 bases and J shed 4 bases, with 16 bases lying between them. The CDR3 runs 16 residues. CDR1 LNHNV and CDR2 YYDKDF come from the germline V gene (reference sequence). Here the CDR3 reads CATSSSTQTAYNEQFF. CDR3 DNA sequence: TGTGCCACCAGCAGCTCCACTCAGACAGCATACAATGAGCAGTTCTTC.

The CDR3 sequence is CASSTDSNYGYTF. CDR3 DNA: TGTGCCAGCAGCACCGACAGTAACTATGGCTACACCTTC. The chain has TRBV5-5 and TRBJ1-2, with D perhaps matching TRBD1 (5 bases). The V gene lost 4 bases and the J gene lost 1 base, with 8 bases spanning the gap. Germline values: CDR1 SGHKS, CDR2 YYEKEE (reference sequence). The CDR3 totals 13 residues.

The CDR3 here is CASSFGGNQPQHF. In nucleotides, the CDR3 is TGCGCCAGCAGCTTTGGAGGGAATCAGCCCCAGCATTTT. The chain has TRBV5-1 and TRBJ1-5; D call uncertain. The CDR3 contains 13 residues. Trimming cost V 2 bases and J 4 bases, with 7 bases left between them. Germline loops: CDR1 SGHRS, CDR2 YFSETQ.

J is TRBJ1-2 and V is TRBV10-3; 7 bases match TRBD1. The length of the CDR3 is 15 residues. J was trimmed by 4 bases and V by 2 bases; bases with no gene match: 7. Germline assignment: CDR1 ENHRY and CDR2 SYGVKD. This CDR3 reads CAISEEGGLGYGYTF. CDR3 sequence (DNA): TGTGCCATCAGTGAGGAAGGGGGCCTTGGCTATGGCTACACCTTC.

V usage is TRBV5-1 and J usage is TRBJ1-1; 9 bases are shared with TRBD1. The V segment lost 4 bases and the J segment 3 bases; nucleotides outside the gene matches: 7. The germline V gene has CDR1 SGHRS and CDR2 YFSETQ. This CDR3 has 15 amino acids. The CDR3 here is CASSGTGGAYTEAFF. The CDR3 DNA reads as TGCGCCAGCAGCGGAACAGGGGGCGCGTACACTGAAGCTTTCTTT.

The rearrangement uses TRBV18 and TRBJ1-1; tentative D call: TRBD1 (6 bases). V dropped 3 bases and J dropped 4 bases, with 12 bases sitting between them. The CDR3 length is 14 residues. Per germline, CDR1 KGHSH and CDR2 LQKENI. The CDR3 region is CASSPTRGGTEAFF. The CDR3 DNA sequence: TGTGCCAGCTCACCGACCAGGGGTGGCACTGAAGCTTTCTTT.

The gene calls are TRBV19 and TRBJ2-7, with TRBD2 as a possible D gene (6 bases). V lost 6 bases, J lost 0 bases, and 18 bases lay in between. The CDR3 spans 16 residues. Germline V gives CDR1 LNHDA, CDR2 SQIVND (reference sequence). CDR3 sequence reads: CASSLRGGVSSYEQYF. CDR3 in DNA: TGTGCCAGTAGCCTCCGGGGCGGGGTGAGCTCCTACGAGCAGTACTTC. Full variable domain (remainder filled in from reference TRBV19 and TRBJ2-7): DGGITQSPKYLFRKEGQNVTLSCEQNLNHDAMYWYRQDPGQGLRLIYYSQIVNDFQKGDIAEGYSVSREKKESFPLTVTSAQKNPTAFYLCASSLRGGVSSYEQYFGPGTRLTVT.

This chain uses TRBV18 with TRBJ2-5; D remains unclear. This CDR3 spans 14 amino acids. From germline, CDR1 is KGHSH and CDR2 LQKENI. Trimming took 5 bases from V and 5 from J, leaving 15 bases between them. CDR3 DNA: TGTGCCAGCTCAATCACAGCAGACGGCGAGACCCAGTACTTC. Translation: CASSITADGETQYF.

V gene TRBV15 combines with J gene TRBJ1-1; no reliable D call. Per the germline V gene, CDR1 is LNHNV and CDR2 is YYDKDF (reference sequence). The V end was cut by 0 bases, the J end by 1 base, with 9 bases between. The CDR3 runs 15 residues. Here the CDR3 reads CATSRDAGGNTEAFF. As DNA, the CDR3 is TGTGCCACCAGCAGAGATGCGGGAGGGAACACTGAAGCTTTCTTT.

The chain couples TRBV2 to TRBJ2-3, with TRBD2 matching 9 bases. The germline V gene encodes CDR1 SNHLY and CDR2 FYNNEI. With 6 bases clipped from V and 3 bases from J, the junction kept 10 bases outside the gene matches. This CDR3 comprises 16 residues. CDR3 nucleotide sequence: TGTGCCAGCAGAAAAATTAGCGGGGGAGGGACAGATACGCAGTATTTT. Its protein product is CASRKISGGGTDTQYF.

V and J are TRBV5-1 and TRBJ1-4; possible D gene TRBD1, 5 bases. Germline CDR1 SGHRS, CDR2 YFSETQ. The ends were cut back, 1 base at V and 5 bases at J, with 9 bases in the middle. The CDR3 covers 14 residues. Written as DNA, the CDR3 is TGCGCCAGCAGCTTGACGGCAGGGAATGAAAAACTGTTTTTT. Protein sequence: CASSLTAGNEKLFF. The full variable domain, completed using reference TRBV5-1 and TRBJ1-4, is KAGVTQTPRYLIKTRGQQVTLSCSPISGHRSVSWYQQTPGQGLQFLFEYFSETQRNKGNFPGRFSGRQFSNSRSEMNVSTLELGDSALYLCASSLTAGNEKLFFGSGTQLSVL.

CDR3 sequence: CASSVGGYGELFF. In DNA, the CDR3 is TGTGCCAGCAGCGTAGGAGGGTACGGGGAGCTGTTTTTT. V and J are TRBV9 and TRBJ2-2, with D possibly TRBD2 on 5 matching bases. The CDR3 spans 13 residues. V gave up 0 bases and J gave up 7 bases, with 7 bases separating them. Germline-derived CDR1 and CDR2 are SGDLS and YYNGEE.

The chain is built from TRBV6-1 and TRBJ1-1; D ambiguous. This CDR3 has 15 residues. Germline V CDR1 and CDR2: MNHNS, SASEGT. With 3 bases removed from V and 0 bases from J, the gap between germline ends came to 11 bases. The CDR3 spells CASSEWERLNTEAFF. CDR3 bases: TGTGCCAGCAGTGAGTGGGAGCGCCTGAACACTGAAGCTTTCTTT.

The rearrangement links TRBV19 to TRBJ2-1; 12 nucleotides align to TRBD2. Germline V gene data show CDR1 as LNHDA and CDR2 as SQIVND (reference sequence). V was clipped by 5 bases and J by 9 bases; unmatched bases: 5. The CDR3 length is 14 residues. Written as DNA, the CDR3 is TGTGCCAGTAGTTCTAGCGGGGGGGCCAGTGAGCAGTTCTTC. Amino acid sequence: CASSSSGGASEQFF.

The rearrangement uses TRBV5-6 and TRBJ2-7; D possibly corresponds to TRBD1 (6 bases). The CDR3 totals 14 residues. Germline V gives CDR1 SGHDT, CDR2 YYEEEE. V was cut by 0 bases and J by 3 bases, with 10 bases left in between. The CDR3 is CASSLVRGGYEQYF. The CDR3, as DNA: TGTGCCAGCAGCTTGGTCAGGGGTGGCTACGAGCAGTACTTC.

CDR3 region: CASSEYEEKLFF. Here the CDR3 DNA reads TGTGCCAGCAGTGAATATGAGGAAAAACTGTTTTTT. The V gene is TRBV25-1, the J gene TRBJ1-4, with no clear D. Trimming shortened V by 0 bases and J by 8 bases, and 4 bases separated the two germline ends. The CDR3 runs to 12 residues. Per germline, CDR1 MGHDK and CDR2 SYGVNS.